The next 25 T cell receptor beta chains were all read from a single sample in a study of brain T cells in children with intractable seizures. Profiling relied on immunoSEQ multiplex PCR, and the TCRdb table lists in-frame clones only, not all of them. The sample shows around 100,000 clones, 94% of them seen only once. Material: peripheral blood, obtained at surgery. Receptor source: a boy in the first two years of life with hemimegalencephaly and intractable seizures.

The gene calls are TRBV15 and TRBJ2-1; 7 nucleotides agree with TRBD1. The CDR3 spans 15 residues. With 2 bases clipped from V and 8 bases from J, the junction kept 9 bases outside the gene matches. Germline V lookup: CDR1 LNHNV, CDR2 YYDKDF (reference sequence). The CDR3 bases are TGTGCCACCAGCAGATCTAGGGGGCTCGTAGATGAGCAGTTCTTC. Translation: CATSRSRGLVDEQFF.

The chain uses TRBV24-1 and TRBJ2-1; 9 nucleotides agree with TRBD2. The germline V gene encodes CDR1 KGHDR and CDR2 SFDVKD. The ends lost 1 base at V and 7 bases at J; junction bases unmatched: 7. The CDR3 extends over 16 amino acids. The CDR3 reads CATSDFAGGPGNEQFF. The CDR3 nucleotides read TGTGCCACCAGTGATTTTGCGGGAGGGCCGGGGAATGAGCAGTTCTTC.

The chain carries TRBV5-1 and TRBJ2-1; 7 nucleotides agree with TRBD2. CDR3 length: 17 amino acids. Germline V gene lookup returns CDR1 SGHRS and CDR2 YFSETQ. Trimming removed 0 bases from V and 5 bases from J; junction bases left unmatched: 11. The CDR3 reads CASSLALPAGPDNEQFF. In nucleotides, the CDR3 is TGCGCCAGCAGCTTGGCCCTTCCAGCGGGGCCCGACAATGAGCAGTTCTTC.

This sequence joins TRBV28 and TRBJ2-7, with D perhaps TRBD1 or TRBD2 (5 bases each). V was cut by 3 bases and J by 3 bases, with 6 bases left in between. The germline V gene has CDR1 MDHEN and CDR2 SYDVKM. CDR3 size: 12 residues. The CDR3 is CASSLGDYEQYF. The CDR3 bases are TGTGCCAGCAGTTTGGGGGACTACGAGCAGTACTTC.

J is TRBJ2-1 and V is TRBV5-6, with 7 positions matching TRBD1. The CDR3 totals 15 residues. Trimming cost V 2 bases and J 5 bases; bases outside gene matches: 7. Germline CDR1 reads SGHDT; CDR2 reads YYEEEE. CDR3 loop: CASSFGTDPNNEQFF. CDR3 coding DNA: TGTGCCAGCAGCTTTGGGACAGATCCGAACAATGAGCAGTTCTTC.

The chain joins TRBV5-4 to TRBJ2-1; a possible D gene is TRBD2 (6 bases). V lost 3 bases to trimming and J lost 5 bases, with 18 bases between them. From germline, CDR1 is SGHNT and CDR2 YYREEE (reference sequence). This CDR3 has 16 residues. The DNA for the CDR3 is TGTGCCAGCAGCTCGGCCGGACGGGAGCGGGACAATGAGCAGTTCTTC. It yields the protein CASSSAGRERDNEQFF.

This clone was counted once. J is TRBJ1-2 and V is TRBV7-8; weak D call: TRBD1 (6 bases). Trimming removed 5 bases from V and 8 bases from J, with 21 bases in between. This CDR3 has 15 residues. Per germline, CDR1 SGHVS and CDR2 FQNEAQ. The CDR3 nucleotides read TGTGCCAGCAGCCCTCAGGGAAGAGGGGGGGAAGGCTACACCTTC. Amino acids: CASSPQGRGGEGYTF.

V and J are TRBV30 and TRBJ2-7; D unclear. CDR1 is GTSNPN, CDR2 SVGIG, per germline (reference sequence). The CDR3 length is 13 residues. The V and J ends lost 0 bases and 0 bases respectively, with 6 bases between them. CDR3 in amino acids: CAWSVVVSYEQYF. In DNA, the CDR3 is TGTGCCTGGAGTGTGGTAGTCTCCTACGAGCAGTACTTC.

The rearrangement uses TRBV3-1 (or the pseudogene TRBV3-2) and TRBJ1-3, with D uncertain. In germline, CDR1 is LGHDT, CDR2 YNNKEL (reference sequence). The CDR3 has 14 amino acids. V gave up 3 bases and J gave up 0 bases, with 6 bases separating them. The DNA of the CDR3 is TGTGCCAGCAGCCAGCCAGGCTCTGGAAACACCATATATTTT. Amino acid sequence: CASSQPGSGNTIYF.

This rearrangement joins TRBV2 to TRBJ2-1, with TRBD2 as a possible D gene (6 bases). Trimming removed 8 bases from V and 9 bases from J, with 14 bases in between. The germline V gene encodes CDR1 SNHLY and CDR2 FYNNEI. The CDR3 is 12 residues long. The CDR3 loop is CASRLGRGEQFF. The CDR3 nucleotides are TGTGCCAGCCGTCTAGGGCGGGGTGAGCAGTTCTTC.

The genes are TRBV30 and TRBJ2-7; the D is unclear. The CDR3 runs 11 residues. CDR1 GTSNPN and CDR2 SVGIG come from the germline V gene (reference sequence). The V end lost 2 bases, the J end lost 4 bases, and 6 bases lay between the germline ends. CDR3 sequence reads: CAWSTLYEQYF. The CDR3 DNA reads TGTGCCTGGAGTACCCTTTACGAGCAGTACTTC.

V gene TRBV10-1 combines with J gene TRBJ2-3; D is undetermined. The germline CDR1 and CDR2 sequences are WNHNN and SYGVQD (reference sequence). V was clipped by 6 bases and J by 0 bases, with 10 bases between them. The length of the CDR3 is 14 residues. CDR3 sequence (DNA): TGCGCCAGCAGCCTCTTAGGAAGCACAGATACGCAGTATTTT. This codes for CASSLLGSTDTQYF.

The chain has TRBV5-4 and TRBJ1-4, with D maybe TRBD1 (5 bases). The germline V gene encodes CDR1 SGHNT and CDR2 YYREEE (reference sequence). The V and J ends lost 4 bases and 7 bases respectively, with 17 bases between them. The CDR3 covers 15 residues. The CDR3 DNA reads as TGTGCCAGCAGCCTTGGGGCAGGGTTTGGTGAAAAACTGTTTTTT. Its protein product is CASSLGAGFGEKLFF.

J is TRBJ2-5 and V is TRBV25-1; D is tentatively TRBD1 or TRBD2 (7 bases each). V lost 5 bases, J lost 3 bases, and 22 bases lay in between. From germline, CDR1 is MGHDK and CDR2 SYGVNS. The CDR3 extends over 17 amino acids. The CDR3 DNA reads as TGTGCCAGCAGTCCCCATATAGCGGGCAGGGGGGAAGAGACCCAGTACTTC. Translating it yields CASSPHIAGRGEETQYF.

V usage is TRBV14 and J usage is TRBJ2-5; D gene unclear. The germline V and J ends were trimmed by 0 bases and 5 bases, with 10 bases remaining between them. From germline, CDR1 is SGHDN and CDR2 FVKESK. CDR3 length: 14 residues. CDR3 in DNA: TGTGCCAGCAGCCAAGAAACCCGTGGGGAGACCCAGTACTTC. Its protein is CASSQETRGETQYF.

The chain carries TRBV19 and TRBJ2-3; D call uncertain. The germline V gene has CDR1 LNHDA and CDR2 SQIVND (reference sequence). V was cut by 7 bases and J by 4 bases, with 6 bases left in between. This CDR3 has 11 residues. In DNA form, the CDR3 reads TGTGCCAGTAAAGTGGCAGATACGCAGTATTTT. Translated: CASKVADTQYF. The full variable domain, its missing parts supplied by reference TRBV19 and TRBJ2-3, is DGGITQSPKYLFRKEGQNVTLSCEQNLNHDAMYWYRQDPGQGLRLIYYSQIVNDFQKGDIAEGYSVSREKKESFPLTVTSAQKNPTAFYLCASKVADTQYFGPGTRLTVL.

The rearrangement uses TRBV30 and TRBJ2-7; TRBD2 matches at 8 bases. CDR1 and CDR2 (germline): GTSNPN, SVGIG (reference sequence). The ends lost 1 base at V and 2 bases at J; junction bases unmatched: 1. The CDR3 runs 13 residues. DNA for the CDR3: TGTGCCTGGAGTGGGGGACTAGCCTACGAGCAGTACTTC. This codes for CAWSGGLAYEQYF. Based on the CDR3 plus reference TRBV30 and TRBJ2-7, the full variable domain is SQTIHQWPATLVQPVGSPLSLECTVEGTSNPNLYWYRQAAGRGLQLLFYSVGIGQISSEVPQNLSASRPQDRQFILSSKKLLLSDSGFYLCAWSGGLAYEQYFGPGTRLTVT.

The chain employs TRBV30 and TRBJ1-4; D ambiguous. CDR1 is GTSNPN, CDR2 SVGIG, per germline (reference sequence). This CDR3 contains 12 residues. V was clipped by 4 bases and J by 11 bases, with 14 bases between them. The CDR3 spells CAWTLVTGKLFF. The CDR3 nucleotides are TGTGCCTGGACTCTGGTGACCGGGAAACTGTTTTTT.

This CDR3 reads CATSERTKGGYTF. The DNA for the CDR3 is TGTGCCACCAGTGAGCGGACAAAGGGGGGCTACACCTTC. The rearrangement links TRBV24-1 to TRBJ1-2, with a weak D call TRBD1 (5 bases). The germline V gene encodes CDR1 KGHDR and CDR2 SFDVKD. The CDR3 consists of 13 residues. The V end was cut by 4 bases, the J end by 8 bases, with 13 bases between.

This chain's CDR3 is CASSEPSGRAYEQYF. DNA of the CDR3: TGTGCCAGCAGTGAACCTAGCGGGAGGGCCTACGAGCAGTACTTC. This chain connects TRBV2 to TRBJ2-7; 12 bases are shared with TRBD2. The CDR3 length is 15 residues. Germline V CDR1 and CDR2: SNHLY, FYNNEI. Trimming removed 2 bases from V and 2 bases from J; junction bases left unmatched: 1.

This chain joins TRBV5-1 and TRBJ2-7; 9 bases align to TRBD1. This CDR3 is built from 15 residues. Trimming removed 0 bases from V and 5 bases from J; junction bases left unmatched: 6. Germline V CDR1 and CDR2: SGHRS, YFSETQ. The CDR3 sequence is CASSLVGTGFNEQYF. The CDR3 bases are TGCGCCAGCAGCTTGGTTGGGACAGGGTTCAACGAGCAGTACTTC.

V and J are TRBV27 and TRBJ1-2, with a possible D match to TRBD1 (6 bases). CDR1 and CDR2 from the germline V gene are MNHEY and SMNVEV (reference sequence). With 0 bases removed from V and 6 bases from J, the gap between germline ends came to 14 bases. The CDR3 is made up of 15 amino acids. CDR3 sequence (DNA): TGTGCCAGCAGTTTATCGCCCCGGGACACAGATGGCTACACCTTC. It codes for CASSLSPRDTDGYTF.

This clone was observed once. DNA for the CDR3: TGTGCCAGCAGCCCTCCTCAACTAGACTACGAGCAGTACTTC. Protein: CASSPPQLDYEQYF. The rearrangement uses TRBV6-2 or TRBV6-3 and TRBJ2-7; possibly TRBD2 for D (5 bases). The germline V gene has CDR1 MNHEY and CDR2 SVGEGT. The CDR3 spans 14 residues. V lost 6 bases and J lost 3, with 15 bases in between.

This chain joins TRBV14 and TRBJ1-2; the match to TRBD1 covers 9 bases. Trimming removed 6 bases from V and 5 bases from J; junction bases left unmatched: 7. Per the germline V gene, CDR1 is SGHDN and CDR2 is FVKESK. The CDR3 is 14 residues long. This chain's CDR3 is CASSPGTGPYGYTF. DNA of the CDR3: TGTGCCAGCAGTCCCGGGACAGGGCCTTATGGCTACACCTTC.

This chain connects TRBV28 to TRBJ1-2; unclear D gene. The CDR3 runs to 12 residues. Between the trimmed V and J ends, which lost 5 bases and 2 bases, there was a span of 6 bases. The V gene's germline CDR1 is MDHEN and CDR2 SYDVKM. Written as DNA, the CDR3 is TGTGCCAGCAGTCAGTACAACTATGGCTACACCTTC. Encoded protein: CASSQYNYGYTF.